This is a list of T cell receptor beta chains from one sample in a study of T cells after posttransplantation cyclophosphamide. Some clones are missing from TCRdb's copy, which holds only in-frame ones; the method was immunoSEQ multiplex PCR. The sample is made up of a few thousand clones, none counted only once. The source material was PBMCs, sampled after an allogeneic stem cell transplant with post-transplant cyclophosphamide. The receptors derive from a female patient aged 60 or older who received an allogeneic stem cell transplant from an unrelated donor, was CMV-positive, and had acute GVHD only. Some T cells may be transferred from the graft donor. The CDR3 runs from the conserved cysteine through the conserved F or W. The D gene is left open where the match is weak. The size field reads once, few, many, or a class for an expanded clone.

>TRBV25-1|TRBJ1-6|few|TRBD1
CASSGDQGAAGPLHF
TGTGCCAGCAGCGGGGACCAGGGGGCGGCAGGACCCCTCCACTTT
>TRBV5-1|TRBJ2-1|many|.
CASSLAGFSYNEQFF
TGCGCCAGCAGCTTAGCAGGGTTCTCCTACAATGAGCAGTTCTTC
>TRBV4-3|TRBJ2-7|many|TRBD2
CASSQDNLAGSEQYF
TGCGCCAGCAGCCAAGATAACCTAGCGGGATCCGAGCAGTACTTC
>TRBV7-9|TRBJ2-1|medium-sized|.
CASSVGQISYNEQFF
TGTGCCAGCAGCGTGGGACAAATCTCCTACAATGAGCAGTTCTTC
>TRBV27|TRBJ2-5|many|TRBD2
CASSFATSGGRYGTQYF
TGTGCCAGCAGTTTCGCGACTAGCGGGGGCCGTTACGGGACCCAGTACTTC
>TRBV28|TRBJ2-7|many|.
CASKGEGGVSYEQYF
TGTGCCAGCAAAGGGGAGGGGGGGGTCTCCTACGAGCAGTACTTC
>TRBV6-2/TRBV6-3|TRBJ2-3|many|TRBD2
CASRTSGSPDTQYF
TGTGCCAGCCGCACTAGCGGGAGCCCAGATACGCAGTATTTT
>TRBV6-1|TRBJ1-2|many|TRBD1
CASSTGGWDYGYTF
TGTGCCAGCAGCACAGGGGGCTGGGACTATGGCTACACCTTC
>TRBV28|TRBJ1-1|many|TRBD1
CASRSQGGTEAFF
TGTGCCAGCAGATCCCAGGGGGGCACTGAAGCTTTCTTT
>TRBV5-4|TRBJ2-6|many|TRBD1
CASSPQLDRGSAGANVLTF
TGTGCCAGCAGCCCTCAATTGGACAGGGGATCGGCTGGGGCCAACGTCCTGACTTTC
>TRBV28|TRBJ2-7|large|TRBD2
CASSLPRDSGSSYEQYF
TGTGCCAGCAGTCTGCCCCGGGATAGCGGGAGCTCCTACGAGCAGTACTTC
>TRBV5-5|TRBJ1-5|many|.
CASSLDGDYNQPQHF
TGTGCCAGCAGCTTGGACGGGGACTACAATCAGCCCCAGCATTTT
>TRBV11-2|TRBJ2-7|many|TRBD1
CASSRQGIYEQYF
TGTGCCAGCAGCCGACAGGGAATCTACGAGCAGTACTTC
>TRBV27|TRBJ2-1|many|TRBD2
CASSAWAGVYELGNEQFF
TGTGCCAGCAGTGCTTGGGCGGGGGTTTACGAGTTAGGCAATGAGCAGTTCTTC
>TRBV5-4|TRBJ1-2|many|TRBD1
CASRWTGGAAGYTF
TGTGCCAGCAGGTGGACAGGGGGCGCGGCTGGCTACACCTTC
>TRBV12-3/TRBV12-4|TRBJ2-2|many|.
CASSGLAWAGELFF
TGTGCCAGCAGTGGTCTAGCCTGGGCCGGGGAGCTGTTTTTT
>TRBV7-8|TRBJ1-1|many|TRBD1
CASSLITRQGDVGAFF
TGTGCCAGCAGCTTAATCACGAGACAGGGGGATGTGGGAGCTTTCTTT
>TRBV5-4|TRBJ2-7|many|TRBD1
CASSRRDSPYEQYF
TGTGCCAGCAGTCGTAGGGACAGCCCCTACGAGCAGTACTTC
>TRBV19|TRBJ2-2|many|.
CASSMRGTGELFF
TGTGCCAGTAGTATGAGGGGAACCGGGGAGCTGTTTTTT
>TRBV4-1|TRBJ1-3|many|.
CASSSAPGGGDSGNTIYF
TGCGCCAGCAGCTCAGCTCCTGGGGGGGGTGACTCTGGAAACACCATATATTTT
>TRBV6-1|TRBJ2-1|many|TRBD2
CASTPWGGSYNEQFF
TGTGCCAGCACCCCTTGGGGGGGGAGCTACAATGAGCAGTTCTTC
>TRBV13|TRBJ2-3|many|.
CASSLEGTDTQYF
TGTGCCAGCAGCTTAGAGGGCACAGATACGCAGTATTTT
>TRBV28|TRBJ2-5|many|TRBD1
CASSSSGTGGQETQYF
TGTGCCAGCAGTTCCTCCGGGACAGGGGGCCAAGAGACCCAGTACTTC